These 9 T cell receptor beta chains came from one sample sequenced in a study of Graves' ophthalmopathy and Graves' hyperthyroidism. From RNA, the CDR3 regions of TCR beta chains were amplified and sequenced. In the first round, RT-PCR was carried out with HTBI primers, and a multiplex PCR formed the second round. Via MiXCR, TCRdb re-called the multiplex PCR reads, giving one row per CDR3 protein. The table records around 600,000 distinct CDR3 sequences, about 40% of them present only once. The material sequenced was peripheral blood. The receptors shown here come from an adult man with Graves' ophthalmopathy.

This clonotype showed up many times. The gene calls are TRBV6-6 and TRBJ1-2, with D possibly matching TRBD1 (6 bases). This CDR3 has 15 amino acids. V lost 2 bases, J lost 0 bases, and 10 bases lay in between. Germline V CDR1 and CDR2: MNHNY, SVGAGI (reference sequence). This CDR3 is CASSYTRGTNYGYTF. In nucleotides, the CDR3 is TGTGCCAGCAGTTACACGAGGGGGACTAACTATGGCTACACCTTC.

The chain combines TRBV25-1 with TRBJ1-4, with 10 bases identical to TRBD1. The V gene end was trimmed by 6 bases and the J gene end by 6 bases; junction bases not matched to a gene: 10. The CDR3 covers 16 residues. Germline V lookup: CDR1 MGHDK, CDR2 SYGVNS. This chain's CDR3 is CASSSYDRGLDEKLFF. The CDR3, as DNA: TGTGCCAGCAGCTCCTACGACAGGGGGCTTGATGAAAAACTGTTTTTT.

The gene calls are TRBV19 and TRBJ2-4; unclear D gene. Germline V gene lookup returns CDR1 LNHDA and CDR2 SQIVND (reference sequence). This CDR3 comprises 10 residues. Trimming shortened V by 2 bases and J by 12 bases, and 5 bases separated the two germline ends. The CDR3 region is CASSIRSQYF. The CDR3 region has the DNA TGTGCCAGTAGTATAAGGAGTCAGTACTTC.

This clonotype has at least ten counts. V is TRBV25-1 and J is TRBJ1-1; D gene unclear. V was shortened by 1 base and J by 8 bases, with 11 bases between the two germline ends. The CDR3 length is 13 residues. Germline values: CDR1 MGHDK, CDR2 SYGVNS. CDR3 sequence (DNA): TGTGCCAGCAGTGAATCAGTATTGCACGAAGCTTTCTTT. As protein: CASSESVLHEAFF.

The sample holds a few counts of this clonotype. V is TRBV6-1 and J is TRBJ1-6; 7 bases agree with TRBD1. The germline CDR1 and CDR2 sequences are MNHNS and SASEGT. V shed 6 bases, J shed 8 bases, and the junction held 7 bases outside the gene matches. The CDR3 covers 14 residues. CDR3 nucleotides: TGTGCCAGCAGCCGGGACAGTAATTATTCACCCCTCCACTTT. Its translation: CASSRDSNYSPLHF.

Many counts were recorded for this clonotype. The chain carries TRBV4-3 and TRBJ2-7; no clear D gene. The germline V and J ends were trimmed by 0 bases and 1 base, with 7 bases remaining between them. Germline V gene sequence: CDR1 LGHNA, CDR2 YSLEER. The CDR3 is 14 residues long. The CDR3 DNA reads TGCGCCAGCAGCCAAGACTACGGGTCCTACGAGCAGTACTTC. It codes for CASSQDYGSYEQYF.

This chain connects TRBV11-2 to TRBJ1-2, with a possible D match to TRBD1 (6 bases). This CDR3 is built from 17 residues. Trimming took off 4 bases at V and 3 bases at J, with 21 bases between the two ends. Germline V gene data show CDR1 as SGHAT and CDR2 as FQNNGV. The DNA for the CDR3 is TGTGCCAGCAGCTCACCAAAGTCTACGGGGGCCGACTATGGCTACACCTTC. It yields the protein CASSSPKSTGADYGYTF.

This clonotype has a handful of counts. The chain is built from TRBV27 and TRBJ1-2, with D unresolved. Germline loops: CDR1 MNHEY, CDR2 SMNVEV (reference sequence). This CDR3 has 13 residues. The ends were cut back, 2 bases at V and 8 bases at J, with 12 bases in the middle. The CDR3 here is CASSLGRTSGYTF. The CDR3 region has the DNA TGTGCCAGCAGTTTAGGCAGGACCTCGGGCTACACCTTC.

This clonotype was recorded at least ten times. This chain joins TRBV9 and TRBJ1-5; no definite D call. V dropped 1 base and J dropped 6 bases, with 20 bases sitting between them. The V gene's germline CDR1 is SGDLS and CDR2 YYNGEE. This CDR3 spans 17 amino acids. The CDR3 loop is CASSVSPGDSGGQPQHF. The CDR3 nucleotides are TGTGCCAGCAGCGTATCGCCGGGAGACTCCGGAGGTCAGCCCCAGCATTTT.